The present T cell receptor beta chain was sequenced within a study of shared clonotypes between healthy human individuals. The CDR3 runs to 17 residues. CDR1 is SGHTA, CDR2 FQGNSA, per germline. Trimming at V came to 3 bases and at J to 8 bases, leaving 9 bases not matched to a gene. The authors ran the assay at deep level. Clones were read by immunoSEQ multiplex PCR, and TCRdb kept only the in-frame ones, dropping some. The sample consists of more than 1 million clones, around 78% of them appearing once. Study-wide findings and caveats: Larger richness was generally estimated for naive than memory subsets.

Healthy and HIV-negative, the adult donors had no recent acute infections or vaccinations. Naive CD45RA+ and memory CD45RA-negative subsets were split from CD4+ cells. A word on this clone: The antigen is unknown.

The sample was memory CD4+ T cells from PBMCs. Subset defined: CD45RA-negative fraction. The chain is built from TRBV7-2 and TRBJ2-2, with TRBD2 matching 13 bases. The receptor was derived from a man in his late teens or twenties in good health. Some clones in this sample may be carry-over from other donors' samples. The CDR3, as DNA: TGTGCCAGCAGCTTCACACTAGCGGGAGGGACTGGAGGGGAGCTGTTTTTT. Amino acid sequence: CASSFTLAGGTGGELFF.